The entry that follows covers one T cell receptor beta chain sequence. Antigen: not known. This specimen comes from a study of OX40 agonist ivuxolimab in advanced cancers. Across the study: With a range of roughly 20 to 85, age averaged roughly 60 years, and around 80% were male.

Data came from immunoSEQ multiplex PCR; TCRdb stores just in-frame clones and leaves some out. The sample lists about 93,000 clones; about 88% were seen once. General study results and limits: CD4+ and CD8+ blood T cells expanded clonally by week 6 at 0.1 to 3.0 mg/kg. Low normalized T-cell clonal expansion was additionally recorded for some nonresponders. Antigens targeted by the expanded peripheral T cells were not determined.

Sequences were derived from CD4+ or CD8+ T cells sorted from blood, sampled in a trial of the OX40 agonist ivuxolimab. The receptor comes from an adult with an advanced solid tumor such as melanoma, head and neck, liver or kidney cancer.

DNA of the CDR3: TGCGCCAGCAGTCAATGGACAGGGAGCTCCTACAATGAGCAGTTCTTC. Its protein is CASSQWTGSSYNEQFF. V gene TRBV23-1 combines with J gene TRBJ2-1; 8 bases match TRBD1. TRBV23-1 is flagged as an ORF with uncertain function. The CDR3 contains 16 residues. V trimming: 1 base; J trimming: 0 bases; junction bases outside the gene matches: 2.